This TCR beta chain stems from a study of shared clonotypes between healthy human individuals. The data were produced by immunoSEQ multiplex PCR, yet TCRdb's version contains in-frame clones alone and is incomplete. This sample has approximately 740,000 clones; roughly 70% occur once, and the top ten carry approximately 1.7%. The CDR3 is 16 residues long. The V gene's germline CDR1 is SGHVS and CDR2 FNYEAQ. The junction had 8 bases not matched to a gene; V was cut back by 5 bases and J by 3 bases. The sequencing input was memory CD4+ T cells sorted from blood. Subset meaning: CD45RA-negative fraction. The gene calls are TRBV7-6 and TRBJ2-5, with 11 positions matching TRBD2. The sequence was obtained from a woman aged 25 to 39 in good health. The CDR3 is CASSHPGTSGEETQYF. For the CDR3, the DNA is TGTGCCAGCAGCCACCCCGGGACTAGCGGAGAAGAGACCCAGTACTTC.